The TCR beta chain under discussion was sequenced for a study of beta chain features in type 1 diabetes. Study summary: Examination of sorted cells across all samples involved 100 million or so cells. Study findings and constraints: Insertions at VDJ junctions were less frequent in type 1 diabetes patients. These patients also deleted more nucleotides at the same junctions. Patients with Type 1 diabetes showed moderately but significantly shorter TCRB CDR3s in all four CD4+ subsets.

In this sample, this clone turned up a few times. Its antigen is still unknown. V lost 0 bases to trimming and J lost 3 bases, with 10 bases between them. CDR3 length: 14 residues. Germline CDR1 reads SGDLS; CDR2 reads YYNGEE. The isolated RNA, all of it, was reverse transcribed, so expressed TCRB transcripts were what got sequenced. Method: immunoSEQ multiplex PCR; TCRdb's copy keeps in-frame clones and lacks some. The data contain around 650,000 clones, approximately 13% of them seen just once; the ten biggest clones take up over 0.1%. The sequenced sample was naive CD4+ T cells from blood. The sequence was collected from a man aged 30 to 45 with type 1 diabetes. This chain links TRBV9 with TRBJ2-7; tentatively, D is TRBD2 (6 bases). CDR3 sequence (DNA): TGTGCCAGCAGCGTAGGACTCGGGGGCTACGAGCAGTACTTC. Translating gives CASSVGLGGYEQYF.